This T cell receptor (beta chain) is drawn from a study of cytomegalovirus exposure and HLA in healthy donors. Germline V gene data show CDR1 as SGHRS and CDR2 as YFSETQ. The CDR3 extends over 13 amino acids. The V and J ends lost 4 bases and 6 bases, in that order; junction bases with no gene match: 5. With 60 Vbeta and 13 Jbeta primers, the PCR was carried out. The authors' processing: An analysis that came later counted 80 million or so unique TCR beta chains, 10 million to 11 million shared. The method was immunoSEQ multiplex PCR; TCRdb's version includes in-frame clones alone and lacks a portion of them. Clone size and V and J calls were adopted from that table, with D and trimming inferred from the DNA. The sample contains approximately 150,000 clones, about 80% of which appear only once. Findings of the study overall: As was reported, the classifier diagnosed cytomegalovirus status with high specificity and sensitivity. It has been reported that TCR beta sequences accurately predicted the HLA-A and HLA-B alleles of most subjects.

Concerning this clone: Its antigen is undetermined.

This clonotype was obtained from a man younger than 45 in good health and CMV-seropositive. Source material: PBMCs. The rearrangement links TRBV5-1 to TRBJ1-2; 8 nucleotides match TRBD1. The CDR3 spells CASSRDRLDGYTF. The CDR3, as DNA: TGCGCCAGCAGCCGGGACAGGCTGGATGGCTACACCTTC.